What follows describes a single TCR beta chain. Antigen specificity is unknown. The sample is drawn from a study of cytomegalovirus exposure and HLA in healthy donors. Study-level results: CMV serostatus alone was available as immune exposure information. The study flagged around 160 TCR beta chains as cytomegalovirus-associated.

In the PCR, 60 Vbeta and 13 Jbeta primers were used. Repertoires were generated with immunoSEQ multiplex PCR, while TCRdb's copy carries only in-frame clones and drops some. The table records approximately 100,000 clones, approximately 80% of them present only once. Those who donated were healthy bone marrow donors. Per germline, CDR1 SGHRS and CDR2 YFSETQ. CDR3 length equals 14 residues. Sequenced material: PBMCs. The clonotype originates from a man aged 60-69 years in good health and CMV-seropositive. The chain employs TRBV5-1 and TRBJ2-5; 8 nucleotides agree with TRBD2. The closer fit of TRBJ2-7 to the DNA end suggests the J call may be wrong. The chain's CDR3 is CASRRGGADYEQYF. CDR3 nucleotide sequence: TGCGCCAGCCGTCGGGGGGGCGCGGATTACGAGCAGTACTTC.